The clone carrying this TCR beta chain was seen more than once but under ten times. J gave up 7 bases and V 1 base, and 9 bases lay outside the gene matches. The CDR3 runs to 16 residues. Germline V gene sequence: CDR1 SGHVS, CDR2 FNYEAQ. This sample is drawn from a study of T cells in Graves' hyperthyroidism and ophthalmopathy. The source material, RNA transcripts, was used to amplify TCR beta CDR3 regions. HTBI primers were used for first-round RT-PCR of the TCR CDR3. Using its own MiXCR run on the multiplex PCR reads, TCRdb lists one record per CDR3 protein. This sample yields 300,000 to 500,000 distinct CDR3 sequences, of which about 14% are seen a single time; approximately 29% belongs to the top ten.

This sequence joins TRBV7-6 and TRBJ2-5; 10 positions match TRBD2. The specimen was blood. The origin of this receptor is a man aged 45-65 years with Graves' ophthalmopathy. This chain's CDR3 is CASSLGSLAGVGTQYF. In nucleotides, the CDR3 is TGTGCCAGCAGCTTAGGTTCCCTAGCGGGAGTTGGGACCCAGTACTTC.